The source of this T cell receptor (beta chain) is a study of blood T cell repertoires in COVID-19. The CDR3 consists of 15 residues. From germline, CDR1 is MDHEN and CDR2 SYDVKM. Germline trimming cut 4 bases from V and 0 bases from J; bases unmatched to any gene: 4. This table comes from immunoSEQ multiplex PCR, and its TCRdb copy is limited to in-frame clones, with some not included. The profile shows 200,000 to 250,000 clones, approximately 82% of them singletons. The TCR was taken from a man in his forties who had recovered from COVID-19. The genes are TRBV28 and TRBJ2-7; 9 bases agree with TRBD1. Sequencing was performed on PBMCs or T cells enriched from blood (not recorded which). CDR3 in amino acids: CASSSTGGVSYEQYF. The CDR3 DNA reads as TGTGCCAGCAGTTCTACAGGGGGCGTCTCCTACGAGCAGTACTTC.